Listed below are T cell receptor beta chains from one sample, sequenced in a study of T cells after yellow fever vaccination. TCRdb re-called the 5' RACE reads with MiXCR, one entry per CDR3 protein. The table has some 120,000 distinct CDR3 sequences, 8% to 9.5% seen once. The sample in question was CD8+ T cells sorted from PBMCs, obtained 45 days after the yellow fever booster vaccination. These receptors all stem from a man in his thirties or forties who received the YFV17D yellow fever vaccine. Each CDR3 is given with its conserved first and last residue. The D gene is left open where the match is weak. Clone size appears in some rows only: once, few, many, or a class for an expanded clone.

j_call: TRBJ2-3
clone_size: -
v_call: TRBV27
d_call: -
cdr3_aa: CASSSERETNHFYSTDTQYF
cdr3_nt: TGTGCCAGCAGCTCAGAGAGGGAAACCAATCACTTCTATAGCACAGATACGCAGTATTTT

j_call: TRBJ2-1
clone_size: -
v_call: TRBV19
d_call: -
cdr3_aa: CASSIPGDNEQFF
cdr3_nt: TGTGCCAGTAGTATCCCCGGCGACAATGAGCAGTTCTTC

j_call: TRBJ2-1
clone_size: many
v_call: TRBV7-2
d_call: TRBD2
cdr3_aa: CASRWGAGVNNEQFF
cdr3_nt: TGTGCCAGCAGATGGGGAGCGGGAGTGAACAATGAGCAGTTCTTC

j_call: TRBJ2-1
clone_size: -
v_call: TRBV6-2/TRBV6-3
d_call: TRBD1
cdr3_aa: CASSYLTQGARHEQFF
cdr3_nt: TGTGCCAGCAGTTACCTCACGCAGGGGGCTAGGCATGAGCAGTTCTTC

j_call: TRBJ1-3
clone_size: -
v_call: TRBV9
d_call: -
cdr3_aa: CASSGADISSGNTIYF
cdr3_nt: TGTGCCAGCAGCGGCGCCGACATCAGCTCTGGAAACACCATATATTTT

j_call: TRBJ2-7
clone_size: many
v_call: TRBV5-1
d_call: TRBD2
cdr3_aa: CASSFPPGTTSEQYF
cdr3_nt: TGCGCCAGCAGCTTCCCGCCCGGGACTACCTCCGAGCAGTACTTC

j_call: TRBJ2-7
clone_size: -
v_call: TRBV29-1
d_call: -
cdr3_aa: CSAREGSYEQYF
cdr3_nt: TGCAGCGCGCGAGAGGGGTCCTACGAGCAGTACTTC

j_call: TRBJ2-5
clone_size: many
v_call: TRBV7-9
d_call: -
cdr3_aa: CASSEGGETQYF
cdr3_nt: TGTGCCAGCAGCGAGGGGGGCGAGACCCAGTACTTC

j_call: TRBJ2-6
clone_size: many
v_call: TRBV7-8
d_call: -
cdr3_aa: CASSLRGTGANVLTF
cdr3_nt: TGTGCCAGCAGCTTAAGAGGGACAGGGGCCAACGTCCTGACTTTC

j_call: TRBJ2-1
clone_size: many
v_call: TRBV29-1
d_call: -
cdr3_aa: CSVVLGLNEQFF
cdr3_nt: TGCAGCGTTGTCCTGGGGTTGAATGAGCAGTTCTTC

j_call: TRBJ1-5
clone_size: many
v_call: TRBV6-5
d_call: -
cdr3_aa: CASSLSTGQPQHF
cdr3_nt: TGTGCCAGCAGTCTTTCAACGGGACAGCCCCAGCATTTT

j_call: TRBJ2-7
clone_size: -
v_call: TRBV4-1
d_call: -
cdr3_aa: CASSQDFIGWEQYF
cdr3_nt: TGCGCCAGCAGCCAAGATTTTATAGGGTGGGAGCAGTACTTC

j_call: TRBJ2-3
clone_size: many
v_call: TRBV24-1
d_call: -
cdr3_aa: CATSDAQGGTPLTDTQYF
cdr3_nt: TGTGCCACCAGTGATGCTCAGGGGGGTACGCCCCTCACAGATACGCAGTATTTT

j_call: TRBJ2-1
clone_size: once
v_call: TRBV5-6
d_call: TRBD2
cdr3_aa: CASSPGLAYEQFF
cdr3_nt: TGTGCCAGCAGCCCCGGACTAGCCTATGAGCAGTTCTTC

j_call: TRBJ1-5
clone_size: many
v_call: TRBV21-1
d_call: -
cdr3_aa: CASSKWTGEDQPQHF
cdr3_nt: TGTGCCAGCAGCAAGTGGACAGGGGAGGATCAGCCCCAGCATTTT

j_call: TRBJ2-5
clone_size: many
v_call: TRBV10-2
d_call: -
cdr3_aa: CASSEGASTPGTQYF
cdr3_nt: TGCGCCAGCAGTGAGGGGGCTTCTACACCCGGGACCCAGTACTTC

j_call: TRBJ2-7
clone_size: many
v_call: TRBV30
d_call: -
cdr3_aa: CAWSYAGRWNEQYF
cdr3_nt: TGTGCCTGGAGTTACGCCGGGAGATGGAACGAGCAGTACTTC

j_call: TRBJ2-7
clone_size: few
v_call: TRBV2
d_call: -
cdr3_aa: CASSEPPAYYEQYF
cdr3_nt: TGTGCCAGCAGTGAACCCCCAGCCTACTACGAGCAGTACTTC

j_call: TRBJ2-1
clone_size: many
v_call: TRBV24-1
d_call: TRBD2
cdr3_aa: CATSDLGSGDYNEQFF
cdr3_nt: TGTGCCACCAGTGATTTAGGTAGCGGGGACTACAATGAGCAGTTCTTC

j_call: TRBJ1-1
clone_size: many
v_call: TRBV7-2
d_call: -
cdr3_aa: CASSLSPASEAFF
cdr3_nt: TGTGCCAGCAGCTTATCACCGGCATCTGAAGCTTTCTTT

j_call: TRBJ2-1
clone_size: -
v_call: TRBV11-1
d_call: -
cdr3_aa: CASSLLGTADSYNEQFF
cdr3_nt: TGTGCCAGCAGCCTACTGGGGACCGCGGACTCCTACAATGAGCAGTTCTTC

j_call: TRBJ2-1
clone_size: many
v_call: TRBV11-2
d_call: TRBD1
cdr3_aa: CASSSHPTGDYNEQFF
cdr3_nt: TGTGCCAGCAGCTCCCACCCGACAGGGGACTACAATGAGCAGTTCTTC

j_call: TRBJ2-7
clone_size: many
v_call: TRBV7-6
d_call: TRBD2
cdr3_aa: CASSLLGEGYEQYF
cdr3_nt: TGTGCCAGCAGCTTACTAGGGGAGGGCTACGAGCAGTACTTC

j_call: TRBJ2-7
clone_size: -
v_call: TRBV19
d_call: TRBD2
cdr3_aa: CASSPTPGTSAHEQYF
cdr3_nt: TGTGCCAGTAGTCCCACCCCCGGGACTAGCGCTCACGAGCAGTACTTC

j_call: TRBJ2-7
clone_size: many
v_call: TRBV6-1
d_call: TRBD1
cdr3_aa: CASSGTGDLEQYF
cdr3_nt: TGTGCCAGCTCCGGGACAGGGGACTTGGAGCAGTACTTC

j_call: TRBJ2-7
clone_size: many
v_call: TRBV7-9
d_call: -
cdr3_aa: CASSTGTYEQYF
cdr3_nt: TGTGCCAGCAGCACCGGGACCTACGAGCAGTACTTC

j_call: TRBJ2-1
clone_size: -
v_call: TRBV7-9
d_call: -
cdr3_aa: CASSTGFNEQFF
cdr3_nt: TGTGCCAGCAGCACGGGATTCAATGAGCAGTTCTTC